Listed here are 27 T cell receptor beta chains from one sample, sequenced in a study of neurological immune-mediated disorders. TCRdb recomputed calls from the 5' RACE reads with MiXCR, one row per CDR3 protein. In the table there are tens of thousands of distinct CDR3 sequences, around 14% of which are singletons. Sequencing used PBMCs. These receptors were collected from a woman between 50 and 59 years old with HTLV-1-associated myelopathy (HAM/TSP).

The chain couples TRBV19 to TRBJ2-2; maybe TRBD2 (6 bases). With 5 bases removed from V and 3 bases from J, the gap between germline ends came to 13 bases. The V gene's germline CDR1 is LNHDA and CDR2 SQIVND (reference sequence). CDR3 length equals 15 residues. CDR3 DNA: TGTGCCAGTAGTCGGCTAGCGACGGACACCGGGGAGCTGTTTTTT. Translated, it gives CASSRLATDTGELFF.

In this sample, this clonotype turned up many times. The genes are TRBV10-3 and TRBJ1-1; no firm D call. The CDR3 runs to 15 residues. The germline V gene encodes CDR1 ENHRY and CDR2 SYGVKD. V shed 0 bases and J shed 4 bases, with 12 bases lying between them. The chain's CDR3 is CAISESVFSSTEAFF. CDR3 nucleotides: TGTGCCATCAGTGAGTCCGTCTTCAGCAGCACTGAAGCTTTCTTT.

This clonotype was recorded many times. V and J are TRBV20-1 and TRBJ2-2, with TRBD1 matching over 7 bases. Germline CDR1 and CDR2: DFQATT and SNEGSKA (reference sequence). This CDR3 spans 14 amino acids. The V gene end was trimmed by 5 bases and the J gene end by 4 bases; junction bases not matched to a gene: 7. Here the CDR3 DNA reads TGCAGTGCTCACAGGGGAAGTAGCACCGGGGAGCTGTTTTTT. Translation gives CSAHRGSSTGELFF.

This clonotype was observed at least ten times. The chain combines TRBV7-2 with TRBJ1-1; tentative D call: TRBD1 (6 bases). Looked up from germline, CDR1 is SGHTA and CDR2 is FQGNSA. The CDR3 covers 12 residues. V lost 0 bases, J lost 10 bases, and 9 bases lay in between. The CDR3 protein is CASSLAVRGAFF. The CDR3 nucleotides are TGTGCCAGCAGCTTAGCGGTCAGGGGAGCTTTCTTT.

In this sample, this clonotype turned up many times. J is TRBJ2-3 and V is TRBV20-1; either TRBD1 or TRBD2 may supply D (6 bases each). Germline-derived CDR1 and CDR2 are DFQATT and SNEGSKA (reference sequence). The CDR3 length is 12 residues. V lost 6 bases, J lost 4 bases, and 11 bases lay in between. The CDR3 loop is CSAGRGADTQYF. In nucleotides, the CDR3 is TGCAGTGCCGGAAGGGGGGCAGATACGCAGTATTTT.

This clonotype was counted many times. The CDR3 sequence: CASSYSGQGQETQYF. CDR3 coding DNA: TGTGCCAGCAGTTATTCAGGACAGGGCCAAGAGACCCAGTACTTC. This chain uses TRBV6-5 with TRBJ2-5, with TRBD1 matching over 8 bases. With V trimmed by 3 bases and J by 1 base, 4 bases remained unmatched. The CDR3 is 15 residues long. Germline lookup yields CDR1 MNHEY and CDR2 SVGAGI.

The chain uses TRBV20-1 and TRBJ2-5; 9 positions agree with TRBD2. CDR1 DFQATT and CDR2 SNEGSKA come from the germline V gene (reference sequence). The ends lost 6 bases at V and 2 bases at J; junction bases unmatched: 7. The length of the CDR3 is 14 residues. CDR3 sequence (DNA): TGCAGTGCCTCGGGACTAGCTGATCAAGAGACCCAGTACTTC. Protein sequence: CSASGLADQETQYF.

This clonotype was counted many times. V is TRBV3-1 and J is TRBJ2-3; tentative D call: TRBD1 (6 bases). Germline loops: CDR1 LGHDT, CDR2 YNNKEL (reference sequence). There are 15 residues in the CDR3. Trimming left V 2 bases short and J 6 bases short, with 15 bases between. Here the CDR3 reads CASSQSGRGFDTQYF. CDR3 nucleotide sequence: TGTGCCAGCAGCCAAAGTGGCAGGGGCTTTGATACGCAGTATTTT.

This clonotype was picked up many times. The V gene is TRBV2, the J gene TRBJ1-6; weak D call: TRBD1 (5 bases). The ends were cut back, 7 bases at V and 1 base at J, with 8 bases in the middle. Germline loops: CDR1 SNHLY, CDR2 FYNNEI. This CDR3 region has 14 residues. CDR3 in amino acids: CASKTDSYNSPLHF. The DNA for the CDR3 is TGTGCCAGCAAGACAGATTCCTATAATTCACCCCTCCACTTT.

This clonotype was counted at least ten times. CDR3 region: CASSQPGTGWEGRENIQYF. The CDR3 nucleotides are TGTGCCAGCAGCCAACCCGGGACAGGGTGGGAGGGTAGGGAAAACATTCAGTACTTC. The chain has TRBV5-6 and TRBJ2-4; 9 bases match TRBD1. The CDR3 has 19 residues. The V segment lost 4 bases and the J segment 5 bases; nucleotides outside the gene matches: 19. Germline V lookup: CDR1 SGHDT, CDR2 YYEEEE.

This clonotype was recorded many times. The chain uses TRBV7-9 and TRBJ1-2; tentative D call: TRBD1 (5 bases). The CDR3 has 13 amino acids. Trimming shortened V by 3 bases and J by 6 bases, and 11 bases separated the two germline ends. CDR1 and CDR2 from the germline V gene are SEHNR and FQNEAQ (reference sequence). The DNA for the CDR3 is TGTGCCAGCAGCTTGGACGGGGGGGATGGCTACACCTTC. It encodes CASSLDGGDGYTF.

This clonotype was seen at least ten times. The chain employs TRBV5-1 and TRBJ1-2; no clear D gene. V was shortened by 2 bases and J by 8 bases, with 22 bases between the two germline ends. The CDR3 has 16 amino acids. The germline V gene has CDR1 SGHRS and CDR2 YFSETQ. The CDR3 is CASSFFFDGSEGGYTF. CDR3 nucleotide sequence: TGCGCCAGCAGCTTCTTCTTCGACGGATCGGAAGGAGGCTACACCTTC.

This clonotype was recorded many times. The V and J genes are TRBV15 and TRBJ2-2; unclear D gene. The germline V and J ends were trimmed by 0 bases and 2 bases, with 1 base remaining between them. The CDR3 totals 13 residues. Per the germline V gene, CDR1 is LNHNV and CDR2 is YYDKDF (reference sequence). CDR3 amino acids: CATSRDNTGELFF. The CDR3 DNA reads as TGTGCCACCAGCAGAGACAACACCGGGGAGCTGTTTTTT.

In its sample, this clonotype was seen many times. The chain carries TRBV7-2 and TRBJ2-3; 9 bases map to TRBD2. This CDR3 is built from 16 residues. V lost 3 bases, J lost 1 base, and 5 bases stayed unmatched. In germline, CDR1 is SGHTA, CDR2 FQGNSA. DNA of the CDR3: TGTGCCAGCAGCTTGATAGCGGGGGCCCGCACAGATACGCAGTATTTT. It yields the protein CASSLIAGARTDTQYF.

This clonotype was counted at least ten times. V usage is TRBV29-1 and J usage is TRBJ1-1; 9 nucleotides line up with TRBD1. The CDR3 has 12 residues. Per germline, CDR1 SQVTM and CDR2 ANQGSEA. V gave up 4 bases and J gave up 11 bases; unmatched junction bases: 8. DNA for the CDR3: TGCAGCGTTGGGGGACAGGGAGGGCCGGCTTTCTTT. Translated: CSVGGQGGPAFF.

This clonotype came up once. It may be a read error: a sequence one base away is much more abundant. This CDR3 fails to terminate in the conserved phenylalanine or tryptophan, so it likely reflects a read error. The J gene is TRBJ1-1, the V gene TRBV12-3 or TRBV12-4, with 9 bases lining up with TRBD1. This CDR3 has 17 amino acids. V shed 5 bases, J shed 5 bases, and the junction held 15 bases outside the gene matches. Written as DNA, the CDR3 is TGTGCCAGCAGTCCGGGACAGGGCCCTACCTTAGGGACTGAAGCTTTCCTT. This gives the protein CASSPGQGPTLGTEAFL.

This clonotype was seen at least ten times. The rearrangement joins TRBV5-8 to TRBJ2-4; TRBD2 matches 8 bases. Germline CDR1 reads SGHTS; CDR2 reads YDEGEE. V shed 4 bases and J 4 bases; nucleotides not matched to a gene: 10. The CDR3 is 16 residues long. CDR3 nucleotide sequence: TGTGCCAGCAGCCTTTTAGCGGGGCTCCTTAAAAACATTCAGTACTTC. This gives the protein CASSLLAGLLKNIQYF.

This clonotype is deemed medium-sized. The chain is built from TRBV11-2 and TRBJ2-3, with 10 nucleotides matching TRBD2. Germline CDR1 and CDR2: SGHAT and FQNNGV. Trimming removed 1 base from V and 6 bases from J; junction bases left unmatched: 13. The CDR3 loop spans 18 amino acids. The CDR3 sequence is CASSLGQRTSGIRDTQYF. The CDR3 DNA follows: TGTGCCAGCAGCTTAGGTCAGAGAACTAGCGGGATTCGGGATACGCAGTATTTT.

The chain carries TRBV15 and TRBJ1-1; no definite D call. The CDR3 length is 12 residues. Trimming removed 3 bases at V and 10 bases at J, with 12 bases between. CDR1 LNHNV and CDR2 YYDKDF come from the germline V gene (reference sequence). CDR3 nucleotides: TGTGCCACCAGCAGGGCAGACGGTGTAGCTTTCTTT. Its translation: CATSRADGVAFF.

Regarding this clonotype: At one end, the junction sequence differs from germline, possibly due to a read error. This rearrangement joins TRBV2 to TRBJ1-1; 7 positions agree with TRBD1. The CDR3 has 17 amino acids. Germline lookup yields CDR1 SNHLY and CDR2 FYNNEI. The DNA of the CDR3 is TGTGCCAGAGGTTCATTAATGGATGGACAGGTGAACGCTGAAGCTTTCTTT. It specifies CARGSLMDGQVNAEAFF.

For this clonotype: A much bigger clone sits one base away, suggesting this may be a read error. The gene calls are TRBV3-1 and TRBJ1-1; D ambiguous. Germline lookup yields CDR1 LGHDT and CDR2 YNNKEL (reference sequence). The CDR3 covers 11 residues. The CDR3 region is CASSQATESFF. The CDR3 bases are TGTGCCAGCAGCCAAGCGACTGAATCTTTCTTT.

This clonotype was seen many times. This sequence joins TRBV6-1 and TRBJ1-6; D is perhaps TRBD1 (5 bases). The CDR3 loop spans 14 amino acids. Germline CDR1 MNHNS, CDR2 SASEGT. Trimming removed 8 bases at V and 10 bases at J, with 18 bases between. This CDR3 reads CASGSTTAWSPLHF. For the CDR3, the DNA is TGTGCCAGCGGGTCTACGACAGCATGGTCACCCCTCCACTTT.

This clonotype was seen many times. This chain joins TRBV9 and TRBJ2-2; 9 bases fit TRBD2. The CDR3 spans 15 residues. Germline CDR1 and CDR2: SGDLS and YYNGEE. After removal of 3 bases from V and 4 bases from J, the junction contained 4 bases not matched to a gene. The DNA for the CDR3 is TGTGCCAGCAGCGCCGCGGGGGGGGCCACCGGGGAGCTGTTTTTT. It codes for CASSAAGGATGELFF.

This clonotype was detected many times. CDR3 nucleotide sequence: TGCAGCGTGGGGGGAACGGCCCAGTACTTC. It specifies CSVGGTAQYF. The chain employs TRBV29-1 and TRBJ2-5; D may be TRBD2 (6 bases). There are 10 residues in the CDR3. CDR1 is SQVTM and CDR2 is ANQGSEA in the germline V gene. V was shortened by 6 bases and J by 9 bases, with 11 bases between the two germline ends.

This clonotype was seen only a few times. The chain joins TRBV5-1 to TRBJ2-2, with 10 bases fitting TRBD1. CDR1 is SGHRS, CDR2 YFSETQ, per germline. The CDR3 runs 14 residues. CDR3 loop: CTNSSGQGEKKVFF. In DNA, the CDR3 is TGCACCAACAGCTCTGGACAGGGGGAAAAGAAGGTGTTTTTT.

Many counts were recorded for this clonotype. The genes are TRBV20-1 and TRBJ1-2, with no clear D. Trimming took 0 bases from V and 8 from J, leaving 16 bases between them. CDR1 and CDR2 from the germline V gene are DFQATT and SNEGSKA (reference sequence). This CDR3 has 14 residues. CDR3 protein: CSARDPRTLGGYTF. The CDR3 DNA is TGCAGTGCTAGAGACCCCAGGACCCTGGGAGGCTACACCTTC.

This clonotype was detected many times. This chain joins TRBV7-9 and TRBJ2-7; D may be TRBD1 or TRBD2 (5 bases each). Germline V gene sequence: CDR1 SEHNR, CDR2 FQNEAQ (reference sequence). The CDR3 sequence is 15 residues long. The V end was cut by 5 bases, the J end by 6 bases, with 20 bases between. Written as DNA, the CDR3 is TGTGCCAGCAGCCCGACGCTCGACAGCGGCGCCGAGCAGTACTTC. This gives the protein CASSPTLDSGAEQYF. The variable domain in full, completed from reference TRBV7-9 and TRBJ2-7, reads DTGVSQNPRHKITKRGQNVTFRCDPISEHNRLYWYRQTLGQGPEFLTYFQNEAQLEKSRLLSDRFSAERPKGSFSTLEIQRTEQGDSAMYLCASSPTLDSGAEQYFGPGTRLTVT.